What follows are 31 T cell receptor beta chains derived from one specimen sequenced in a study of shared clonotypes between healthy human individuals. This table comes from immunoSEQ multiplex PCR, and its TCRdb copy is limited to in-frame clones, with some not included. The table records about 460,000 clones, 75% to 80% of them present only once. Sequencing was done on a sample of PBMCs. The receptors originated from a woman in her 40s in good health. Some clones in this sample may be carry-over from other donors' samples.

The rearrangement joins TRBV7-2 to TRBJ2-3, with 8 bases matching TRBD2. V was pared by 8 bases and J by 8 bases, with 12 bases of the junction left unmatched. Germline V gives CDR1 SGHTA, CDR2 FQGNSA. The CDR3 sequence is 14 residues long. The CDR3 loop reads CASDLEREWGTQYF. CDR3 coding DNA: TGTGCCAGCGATCTAGAGCGGGAGTGGGGTACGCAGTATTTT.

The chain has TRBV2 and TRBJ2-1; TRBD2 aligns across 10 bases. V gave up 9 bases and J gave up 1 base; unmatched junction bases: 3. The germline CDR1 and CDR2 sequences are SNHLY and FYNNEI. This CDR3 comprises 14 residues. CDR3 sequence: CASEREGSYNEQFF. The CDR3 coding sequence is TGTGCCAGTGAGCGGGAGGGGTCCTACAATGAGCAGTTCTTC.

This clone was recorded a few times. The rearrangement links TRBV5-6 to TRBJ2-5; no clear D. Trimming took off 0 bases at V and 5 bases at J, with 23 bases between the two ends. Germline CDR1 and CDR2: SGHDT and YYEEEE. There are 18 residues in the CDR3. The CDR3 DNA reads TGTGCCAGCAGCTTGGGTCCCCCTTCCCAGGTGGCGACGGAGACCCAGTACTTC. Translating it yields CASSLGPPSQVATETQYF.

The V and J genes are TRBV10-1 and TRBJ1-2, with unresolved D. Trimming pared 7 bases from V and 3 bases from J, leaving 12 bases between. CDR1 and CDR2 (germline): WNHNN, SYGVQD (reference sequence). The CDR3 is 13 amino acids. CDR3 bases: TGCGCCAGCACATCAGCGAACCACTATGGCTACACCTTC. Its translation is CASTSANHYGYTF.

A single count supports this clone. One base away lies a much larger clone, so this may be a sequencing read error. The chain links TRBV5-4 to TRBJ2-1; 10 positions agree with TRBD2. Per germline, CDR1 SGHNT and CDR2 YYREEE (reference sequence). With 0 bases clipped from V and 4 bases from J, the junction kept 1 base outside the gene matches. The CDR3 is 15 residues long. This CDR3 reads CASSLGTSGYNEQFF. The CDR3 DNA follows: TGTGCCAGCAGCTTGGGGACTAGCGGATACAATGAGCAGTTCTTC.

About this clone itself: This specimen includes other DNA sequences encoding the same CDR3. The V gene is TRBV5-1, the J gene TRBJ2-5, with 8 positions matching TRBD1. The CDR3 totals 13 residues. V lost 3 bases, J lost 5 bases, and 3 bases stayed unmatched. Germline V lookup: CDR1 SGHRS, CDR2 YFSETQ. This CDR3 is CASSSTGEETQYF. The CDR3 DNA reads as TGCGCCAGCAGCTCGACAGGGGAGGAGACCCAGTACTTC.

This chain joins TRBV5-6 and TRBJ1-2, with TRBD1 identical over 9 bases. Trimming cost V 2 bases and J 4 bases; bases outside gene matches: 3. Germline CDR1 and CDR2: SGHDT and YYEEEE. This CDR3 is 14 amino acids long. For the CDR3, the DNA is TGTGCCAGCAGCTTTACAGGGGGCGCCTATGGCTACACCTTC. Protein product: CASSFTGGAYGYTF. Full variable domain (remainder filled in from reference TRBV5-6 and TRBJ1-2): DAGVTQSPTHLIKTRGQQVTLRCSPKSGHDTVSWYQQALGQGPQFIFQYYEEEERQRGNFPDRFSGHQFPNYSSELNVNALLLGDSALYLCASSFTGGAYGYTFGSGTRLTVV.

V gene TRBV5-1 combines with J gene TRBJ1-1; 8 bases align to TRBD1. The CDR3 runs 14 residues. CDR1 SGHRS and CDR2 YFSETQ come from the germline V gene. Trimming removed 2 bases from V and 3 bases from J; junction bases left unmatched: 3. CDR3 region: CASSFRGRDTEAFF. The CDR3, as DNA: TGCGCCAGCAGCTTCAGGGGGCGGGACACTGAAGCTTTCTTT.

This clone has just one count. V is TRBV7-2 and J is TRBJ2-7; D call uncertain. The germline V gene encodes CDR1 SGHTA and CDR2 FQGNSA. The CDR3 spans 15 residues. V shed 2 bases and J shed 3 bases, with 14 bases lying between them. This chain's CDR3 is CASSLRSTEGYEQYF. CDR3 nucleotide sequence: TGTGCCAGCAGCTTACGCTCAACGGAAGGCTACGAGCAGTACTTC.

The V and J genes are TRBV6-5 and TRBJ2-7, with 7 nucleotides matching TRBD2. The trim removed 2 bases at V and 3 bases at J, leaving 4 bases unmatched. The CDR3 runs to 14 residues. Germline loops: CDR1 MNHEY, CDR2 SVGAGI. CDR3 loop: CASSYGGRDYEQYF. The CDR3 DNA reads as TGTGCCAGCAGTTACGGGGGGAGGGACTACGAGCAGTACTTC.

In DNA form, the CDR3 reads TGTGCCAGCAGCCCACCGGGCCGGGGTAGAAGAAATACGCAGTATTTT. It translates to CASSPPGRGRRNTQYF. This chain joins TRBV7-9 and TRBJ2-3; D perhaps matches TRBD2 (5 bases). V shed 5 bases and J shed 7 bases, with 22 bases lying between them. Germline V gene data show CDR1 as SEHNR and CDR2 as FQNEAQ (reference sequence). The CDR3 spans 16 residues.

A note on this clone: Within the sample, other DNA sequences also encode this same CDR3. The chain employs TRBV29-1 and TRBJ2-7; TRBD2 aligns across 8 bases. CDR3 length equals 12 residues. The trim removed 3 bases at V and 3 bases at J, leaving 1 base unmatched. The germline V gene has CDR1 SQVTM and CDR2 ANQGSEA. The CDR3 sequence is CSVDAGGYEQYF. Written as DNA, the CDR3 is TGCAGCGTTGACGCGGGGGGCTACGAGCAGTACTTC.

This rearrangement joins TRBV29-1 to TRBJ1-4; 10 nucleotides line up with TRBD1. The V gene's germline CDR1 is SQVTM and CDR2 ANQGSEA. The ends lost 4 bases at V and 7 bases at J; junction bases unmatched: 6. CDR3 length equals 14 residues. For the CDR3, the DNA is TGCAGCGTTGGGGGGACAGGGGAAGGTGAAAAACTGTTTTTT. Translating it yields CSVGGTGEGEKLFF.

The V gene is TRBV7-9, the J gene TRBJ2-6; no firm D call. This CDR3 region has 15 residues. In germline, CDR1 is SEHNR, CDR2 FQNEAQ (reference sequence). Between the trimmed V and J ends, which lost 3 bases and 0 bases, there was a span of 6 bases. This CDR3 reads CASSFQSSGANVLTF. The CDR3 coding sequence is TGTGCCAGCAGCTTTCAGTCCTCTGGGGCCAACGTCCTGACTTTC.

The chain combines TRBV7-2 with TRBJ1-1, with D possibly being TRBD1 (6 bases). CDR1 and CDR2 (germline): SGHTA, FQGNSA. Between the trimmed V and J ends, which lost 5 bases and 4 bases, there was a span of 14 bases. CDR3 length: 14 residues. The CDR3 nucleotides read TGTGCCAGCAGCCCCAGGTCGGACAGCACTGAAGCTTTCTTT. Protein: CASSPRSDSTEAFF. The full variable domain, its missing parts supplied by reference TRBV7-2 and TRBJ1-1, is GAGVSQSPSNKVTEKGKDVELRCDPISGHTALYWYRQSLGQGLEFLIYFQGNSAPDKSGLPSDRFSAERTGGSVSTLTIQRTQQEDSAVYLCASSPRSDSTEAFFGQGTRLTVV.

The DNA for the CDR3 is TGTGCCAGCAGCCCCGGACTAGCGGGAGCGCGGAACACCGGGGAGCTGTTTTTT. It is translated as CASSPGLAGARNTGELFF. The chain recombines TRBV7-2 with TRBJ2-2; 13 nucleotides match TRBD2. In germline, CDR1 is SGHTA, CDR2 FQGNSA. Losses at the gene ends were 5 bases for V and 1 base for J; bases not matched to a gene: 7. The CDR3 is 18 amino acids. The full variable domain, its missing parts supplied by reference TRBV7-2 and TRBJ2-2, is GAGVSQSPSNKVTEKGKDVELRCDPISGHTALYWYRQSLGQGLEFLIYFQGNSAPDKSGLPSDRFSAERTGGSVSTLTIQRTQQEDSAVYLCASSPGLAGARNTGELFFGEGSRLTVL.

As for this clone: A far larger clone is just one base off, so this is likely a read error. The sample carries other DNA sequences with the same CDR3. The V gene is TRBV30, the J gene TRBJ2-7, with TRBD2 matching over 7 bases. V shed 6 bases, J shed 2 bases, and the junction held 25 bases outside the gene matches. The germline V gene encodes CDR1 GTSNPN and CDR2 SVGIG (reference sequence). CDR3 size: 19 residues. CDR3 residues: CACRQDRLAGVLQTYEQYF. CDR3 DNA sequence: TGTGCCTGCCGGCAGGATCGACTGGCGGGAGTTCTACAAACCTACGAGCAGTACTTC.

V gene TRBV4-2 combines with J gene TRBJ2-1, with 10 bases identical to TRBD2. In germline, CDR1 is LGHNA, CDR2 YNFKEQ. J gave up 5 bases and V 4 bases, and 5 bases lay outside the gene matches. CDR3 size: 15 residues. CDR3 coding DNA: TGTGCCAGCAGCCGAGCGGGAGGGCCTAACAATGAGCAGTTCTTC. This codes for CASSRAGGPNNEQFF.

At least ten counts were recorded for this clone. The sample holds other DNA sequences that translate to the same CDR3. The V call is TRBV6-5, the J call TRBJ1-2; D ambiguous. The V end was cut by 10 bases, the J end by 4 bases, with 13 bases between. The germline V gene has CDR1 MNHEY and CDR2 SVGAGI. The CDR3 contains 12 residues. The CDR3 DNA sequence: TGTGCCAACCGGCGAGGTATCTATGGCTACACCTTC. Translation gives CANRRGIYGYTF.

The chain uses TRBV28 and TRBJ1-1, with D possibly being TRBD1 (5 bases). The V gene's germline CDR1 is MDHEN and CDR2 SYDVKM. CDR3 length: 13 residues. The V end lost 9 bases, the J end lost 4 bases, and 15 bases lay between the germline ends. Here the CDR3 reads CASKITGATEAFF. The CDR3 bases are TGTGCCAGTAAAATCACAGGAGCCACTGAAGCTTTCTTT.

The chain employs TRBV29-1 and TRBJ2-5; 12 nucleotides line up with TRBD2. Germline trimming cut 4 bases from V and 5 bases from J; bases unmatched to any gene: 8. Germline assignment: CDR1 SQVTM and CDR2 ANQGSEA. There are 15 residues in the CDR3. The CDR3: CSVGVGLAGGETQYF. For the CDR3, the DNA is TGCAGCGTTGGGGTTGGGCTAGCGGGAGGGGAGACCCAGTACTTC.

CDR3 protein: CASRPPGQGNYGYTF. CDR3 sequence (DNA): TGTGCCAGCCGACCGCCGGGACAGGGTAACTATGGCTACACCTTC. The rearrangement joins TRBV2 to TRBJ1-2; 9 positions match TRBD1. Germline CDR1 SNHLY, CDR2 FYNNEI. V dropped 8 bases and J dropped 1; count of bases not matched to a gene: 8. The CDR3 contains 15 residues. Drawing the rest from reference TRBV2 and TRBJ1-2, the complete variable domain is EPEVTQTPSHQVTQMGQEVILRCVPISNHLYFYWYRQILGQKVEFLVSFYNNEISEKSEIFDDQFSVERPDGSNFTLKIRSTKLEDSAMYFCASRPPGQGNYGYTFGSGTRLTVV.

This CDR3 is CASSQGASGYFYEQYF. Written as DNA, the CDR3 is TGTGCCAGCTCACAAGGGGCTAGCGGGTATTTCTACGAGCAGTACTTC. The chain carries TRBV18 and TRBJ2-7, with 8 bases fitting TRBD2. This CDR3 is built from 16 residues. J was trimmed by 3 bases and V by 4 bases; bases with no gene match: 11. Germline CDR1 reads KGHSH; CDR2 reads LQKENI.

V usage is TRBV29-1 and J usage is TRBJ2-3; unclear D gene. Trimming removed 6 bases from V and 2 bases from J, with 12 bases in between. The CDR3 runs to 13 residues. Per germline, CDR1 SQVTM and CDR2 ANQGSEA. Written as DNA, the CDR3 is TGCAGCGTCGACTCGACCTTCACAGATACGCAGTATTTT. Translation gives CSVDSTFTDTQYF.

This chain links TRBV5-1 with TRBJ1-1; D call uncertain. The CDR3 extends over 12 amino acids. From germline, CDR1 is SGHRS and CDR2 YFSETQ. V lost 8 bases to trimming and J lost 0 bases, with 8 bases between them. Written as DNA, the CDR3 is TGCGCCAGTCGAGAGATGAACACTGAAGCTTTCTTT. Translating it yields CASREMNTEAFF.

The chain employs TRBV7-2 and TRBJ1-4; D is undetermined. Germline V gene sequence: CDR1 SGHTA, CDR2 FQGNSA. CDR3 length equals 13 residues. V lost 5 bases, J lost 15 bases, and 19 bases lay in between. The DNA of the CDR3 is TGTGCCAGCAGCCCCCGGTCGGCAGGTCCTATGTTTTTT. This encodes CASSPRSAGPMFF. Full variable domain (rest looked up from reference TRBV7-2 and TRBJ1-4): GAGVSQSPSNKVTEKGKDVELRCDPISGHTALYWYRQSLGQGLEFLIYFQGNSAPDKSGLPSDRFSAERTGGSVSTLTIQRTQQEDSAVYLCASSPRSAGPMFFGSGTQLSVL.

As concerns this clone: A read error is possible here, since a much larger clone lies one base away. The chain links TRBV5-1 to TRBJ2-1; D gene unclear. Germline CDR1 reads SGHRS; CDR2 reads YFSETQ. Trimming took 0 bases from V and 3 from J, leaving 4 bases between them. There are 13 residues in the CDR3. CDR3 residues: CASSLGVYNEQFF. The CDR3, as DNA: TGCGCCAGCAGCTTGGGGGTCTACAATGAGCAGTTCTTC.

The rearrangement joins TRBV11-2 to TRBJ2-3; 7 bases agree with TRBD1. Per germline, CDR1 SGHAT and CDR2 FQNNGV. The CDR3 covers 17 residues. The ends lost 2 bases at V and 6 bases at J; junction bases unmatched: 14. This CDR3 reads CASSLRAGQATLDTQYF. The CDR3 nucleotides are TGTGCCAGCAGCTTAAGGGCCGGACAGGCGACACTTGATACGCAGTATTTT.

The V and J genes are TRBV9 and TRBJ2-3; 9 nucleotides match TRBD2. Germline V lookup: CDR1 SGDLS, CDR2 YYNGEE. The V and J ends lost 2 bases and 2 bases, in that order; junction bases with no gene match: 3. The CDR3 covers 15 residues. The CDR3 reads CASSVASGNTDTQYF. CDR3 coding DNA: TGTGCCAGCAGCGTTGCTAGCGGGAACACAGATACGCAGTATTTT.

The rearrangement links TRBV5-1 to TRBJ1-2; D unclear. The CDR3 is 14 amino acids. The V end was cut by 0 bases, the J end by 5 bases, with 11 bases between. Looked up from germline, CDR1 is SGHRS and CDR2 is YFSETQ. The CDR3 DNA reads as TGCGCCAGCAGCTTGGGGGCACAGATATATGGCTACACCTTC. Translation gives CASSLGAQIYGYTF.

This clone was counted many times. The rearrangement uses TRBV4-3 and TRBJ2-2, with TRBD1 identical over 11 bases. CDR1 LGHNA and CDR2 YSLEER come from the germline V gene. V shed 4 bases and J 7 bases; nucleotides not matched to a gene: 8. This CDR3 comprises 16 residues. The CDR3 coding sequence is TGCGCCAGCAGCCCCGGACAGGGGGCTGGTGTCGGGGAGCTGTTTTTT. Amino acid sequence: CASSPGQGAGVGELFF.